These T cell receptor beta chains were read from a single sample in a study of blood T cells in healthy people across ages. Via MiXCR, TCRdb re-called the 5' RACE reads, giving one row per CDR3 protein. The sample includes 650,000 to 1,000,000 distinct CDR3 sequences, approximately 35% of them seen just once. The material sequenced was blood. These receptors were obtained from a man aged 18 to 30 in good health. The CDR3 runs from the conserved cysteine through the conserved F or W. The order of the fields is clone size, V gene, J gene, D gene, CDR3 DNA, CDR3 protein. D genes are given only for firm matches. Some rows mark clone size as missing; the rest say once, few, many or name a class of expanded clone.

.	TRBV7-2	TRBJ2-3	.	TGTGCCAGCAGCTTAGGACCCGGGGTACCCACAGATACGCAGTATTTT	CASSLGPGVPTDTQYF
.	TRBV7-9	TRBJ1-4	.	TGTGCCTGCAGCTTTGGGGCAGGGGTTGAAAAACTGTTTTTT	CACSFGAGVEKLFF
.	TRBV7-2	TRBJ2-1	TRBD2	TGTGCCAGCAGAACACTCCGGGGGGGTTACTCCTACAATGAGCAGTTCTTC	CASRTLRGGYSYNEQFF
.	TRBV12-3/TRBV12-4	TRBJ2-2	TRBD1	TGTGCCAGCAGTCAGAGGACAGGATCCACCGGGGAGCTGTTTTTT	CASSQRTGSTGELFF
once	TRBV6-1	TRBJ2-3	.	TGTGCCAGCAGTGTCATAAGCGCAGATACGCAGTATTTT	CASSVISADTQYF
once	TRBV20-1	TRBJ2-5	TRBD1	TGCAGTGCTAGAGACCGACAGGGGGCTTTGGAGACCCAGTACTTC	CSARDRQGALETQYF
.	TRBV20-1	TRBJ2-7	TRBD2	TGCAGTGCTAGAGATACTAGCGGGGGGGAAATTTGGTTCAATGAGCAGTACTTC	CSARDTSGGEIWFNEQYF
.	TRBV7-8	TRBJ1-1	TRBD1	TGTGCCAGCAGCTCGGCCCCGACAGGGACGAACACTGAAGCTTTCTTT	CASSSAPTGTNTEAFF
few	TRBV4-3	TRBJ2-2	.	TGCGCCAGCAGCCAAGTCCTGGGTAGGACCGGGGAGCTGTTTTTT	CASSQVLGRTGELFF
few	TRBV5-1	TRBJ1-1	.	TGCGCCAGCAGCTTGTTCCGTGGGGGGGATACTGAAGCTTTCTTT	CASSLFRGGDTEAFF
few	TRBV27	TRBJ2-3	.	TGTGCCAGCAGTCCCGGGACCAGTGGGTCAGATACGCAGTATTTT	CASSPGTSGSDTQYF
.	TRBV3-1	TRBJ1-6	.	TGTGCCAGCAGCCAAGATGTGCAGGGTTATTCACCCCCCCACTTT	CASSQDVQGYSPPHF
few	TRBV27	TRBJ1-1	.	TGTGCCAGCAGTTTAGGGCCCCCGGCCAAGGGGCTAACTGAAGCTTTCTTT	CASSLGPPAKGLTEAFF
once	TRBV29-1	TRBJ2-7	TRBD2	TGCAGCGTTGAAGATCGACCAGCGGGAGACGTCGACGAGCAGTACTTC	CSVEDRPAGDVDEQYF
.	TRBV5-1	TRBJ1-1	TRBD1	TGCGCCAGCAGACCTGGACAGGGAGGGGACGAAGCTTTCTTT	CASRPGQGGDEAFF
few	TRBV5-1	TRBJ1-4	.	TGCGCCAGCAGCTTGAACAGTGGAACTAATGAAAAACTGTTTTTT	CASSLNSGTNEKLFF
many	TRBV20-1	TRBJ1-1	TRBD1	TGCAGTGCCCGACCGACAGGGGAAGCTTTCTTT	CSARPTGEAFF
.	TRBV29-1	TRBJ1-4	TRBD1	TGCAGCGGGTCGGAGGGGGCCCTTGGAAAACTGTTTTTT	CSGSEGALGKLFF
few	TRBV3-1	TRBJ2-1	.	TGTGCCAGCAGCCGAGGCGGGCTGAGCTCCTACAATGAGCAGTTCTTC	CASSRGGLSSYNEQFF
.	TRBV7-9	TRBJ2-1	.	TGTGCCAGCAGCACCGACAGAGGCTACAATGAGCAGTTCTTC	CASSTDRGYNEQFF
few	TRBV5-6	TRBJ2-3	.	TGTGCCAGCAGGACTCGACCGAATGGGGCAGATACGCAGTATTTT	CASRTRPNGADTQYF
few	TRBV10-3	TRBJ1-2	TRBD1	TGTGCCATCAGTGATCCGGGACAGAATAACTATGGCTACACCTTC	CAISDPGQNNYGYTF
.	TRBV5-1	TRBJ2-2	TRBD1	TGCGCCAGCAGCTTGGAAAGGGGGCAAACCGGGGAGCTGTTTTTT	CASSLERGQTGELFF
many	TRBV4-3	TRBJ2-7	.	TGCGCCAGCAGCCAAGATCTGCAGGGTGGCCTTCTTTCGGACGAGCAGTACTTC	CASSQDLQGGLLSDEQYF
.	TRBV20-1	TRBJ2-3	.	TGCAGTGCCCAACCGGGCCAGGGGACAGATACGCAGTATTTT	CSAQPGQGTDTQYF
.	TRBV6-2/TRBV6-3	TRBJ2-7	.	TGTGCCAGCACCGACGGAAGGGCTCCCTACGAGCAGTACTTC	CASTDGRAPYEQYF